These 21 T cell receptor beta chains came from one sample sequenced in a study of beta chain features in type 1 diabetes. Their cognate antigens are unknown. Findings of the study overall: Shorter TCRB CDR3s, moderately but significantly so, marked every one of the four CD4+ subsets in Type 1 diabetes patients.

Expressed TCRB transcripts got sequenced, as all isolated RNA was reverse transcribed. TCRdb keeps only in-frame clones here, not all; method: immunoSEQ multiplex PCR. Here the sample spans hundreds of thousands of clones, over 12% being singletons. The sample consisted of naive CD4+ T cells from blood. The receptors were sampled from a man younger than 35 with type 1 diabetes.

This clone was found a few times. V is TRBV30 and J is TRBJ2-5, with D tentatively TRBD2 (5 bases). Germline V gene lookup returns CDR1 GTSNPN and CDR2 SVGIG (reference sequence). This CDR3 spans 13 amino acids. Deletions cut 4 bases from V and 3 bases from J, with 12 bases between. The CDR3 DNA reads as TGTGCCTGGATTCAGCGGTCCGAAGAGACCCAGTACTTC. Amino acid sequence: CAWIQRSEETQYF.

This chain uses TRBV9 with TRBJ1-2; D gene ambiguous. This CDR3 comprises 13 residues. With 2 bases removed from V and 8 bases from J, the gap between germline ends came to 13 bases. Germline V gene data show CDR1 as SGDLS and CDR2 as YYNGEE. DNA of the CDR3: TGTGCCAGCAGCGTTTCTAGTCTAAACGGCTACACCTTC. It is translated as CASSVSSLNGYTF.

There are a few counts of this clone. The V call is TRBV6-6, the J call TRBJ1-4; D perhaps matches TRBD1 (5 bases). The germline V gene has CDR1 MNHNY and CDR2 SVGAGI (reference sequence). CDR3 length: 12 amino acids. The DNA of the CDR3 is TGTTACACGAGGGACCCAATCGGTAAACTGTTTTTT. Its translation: CYTRDPIGKLFF.

The CDR3 here is CATSRDHAIGTGNRHF. The CDR3 DNA reads as TGTGCCACCAGCAGAGATCACGCTATAGGGACAGGGAACCGTCATTTT. The rearrangement joins TRBV15 to TRBJ1-5, with 9 nucleotides matching TRBD1. The CDR3 sequence is 16 residues long. Losses at the gene ends were 0 bases for V and 16 bases for J; bases not matched to a gene: 16. Per the germline V gene, CDR1 is LNHNV and CDR2 is YYDKDF (reference sequence).

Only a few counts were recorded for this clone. The CDR3 reads CSVGRREYLYNEQFF. In DNA form, the CDR3 reads TGCAGCGTTGGGCGGCGGGAGTACCTTTACAATGAGCAGTTCTTC. The V gene is TRBV29-1, the J gene TRBJ2-1; 7 nucleotides match TRBD2. The CDR3 totals 15 residues. Per germline, CDR1 SQVTM and CDR2 ANQGSEA. V shed 4 bases, J shed 4 bases, and the junction held 10 bases outside the gene matches.

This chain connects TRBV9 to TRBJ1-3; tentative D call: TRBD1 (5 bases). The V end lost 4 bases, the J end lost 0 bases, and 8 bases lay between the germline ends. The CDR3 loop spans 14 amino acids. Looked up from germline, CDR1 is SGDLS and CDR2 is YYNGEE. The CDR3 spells CASSPGGSGNTIYF. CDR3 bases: TGTGCCAGCAGCCCTGGGGGCTCTGGAAACACCATATATTTT.

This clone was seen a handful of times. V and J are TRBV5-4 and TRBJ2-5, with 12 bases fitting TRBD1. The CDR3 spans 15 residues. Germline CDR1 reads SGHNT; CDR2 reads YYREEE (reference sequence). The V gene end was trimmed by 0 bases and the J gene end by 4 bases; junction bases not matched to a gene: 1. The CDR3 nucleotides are TGTGCCAGCAGCTTGGGGGACAGGGGGCCAGAGACCCAGTACTTC. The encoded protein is CASSLGDRGPETQYF.

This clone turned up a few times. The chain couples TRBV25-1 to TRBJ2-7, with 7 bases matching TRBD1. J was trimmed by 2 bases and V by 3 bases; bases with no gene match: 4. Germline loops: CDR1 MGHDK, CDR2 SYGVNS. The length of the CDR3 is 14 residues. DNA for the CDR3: TGTGCCAGCAGTGATGACAGGGCAGCCTACGAGCAGTACTTC. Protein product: CASSDDRAAYEQYF.

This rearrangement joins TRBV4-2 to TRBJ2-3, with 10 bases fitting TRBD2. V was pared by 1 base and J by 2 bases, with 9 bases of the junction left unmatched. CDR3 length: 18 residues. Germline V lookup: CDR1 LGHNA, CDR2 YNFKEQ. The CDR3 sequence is CASSQVLSLAGDTDTQYF. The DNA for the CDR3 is TGTGCCAGCAGCCAAGTCTTGTCCCTAGCGGGGGACACAGATACGCAGTATTTT.

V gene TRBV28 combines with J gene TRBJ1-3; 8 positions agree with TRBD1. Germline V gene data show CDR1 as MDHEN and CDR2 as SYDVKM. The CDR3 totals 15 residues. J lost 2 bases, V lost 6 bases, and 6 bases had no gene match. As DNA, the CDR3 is TGTGCCAGCAGAGGGGACAGGTCGACTGGAAACACCATATATTTT. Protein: CASRGDRSTGNTIYF.

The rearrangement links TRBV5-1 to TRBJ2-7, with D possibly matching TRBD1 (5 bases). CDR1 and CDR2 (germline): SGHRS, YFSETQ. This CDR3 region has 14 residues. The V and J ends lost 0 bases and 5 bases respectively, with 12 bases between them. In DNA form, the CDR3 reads TGCGCCAGCAGCTTGGGGGCAGGGCCCCACGAGCAGTACTTC. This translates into CASSLGAGPHEQYF.

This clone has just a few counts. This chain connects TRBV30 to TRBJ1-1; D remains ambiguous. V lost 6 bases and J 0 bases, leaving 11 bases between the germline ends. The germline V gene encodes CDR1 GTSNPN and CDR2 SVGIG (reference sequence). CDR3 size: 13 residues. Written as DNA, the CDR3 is TGTGCCTGTGGTTTGCTTTTGAACACTGAAGCTTTCTTT. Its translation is CACGLLLNTEAFF.

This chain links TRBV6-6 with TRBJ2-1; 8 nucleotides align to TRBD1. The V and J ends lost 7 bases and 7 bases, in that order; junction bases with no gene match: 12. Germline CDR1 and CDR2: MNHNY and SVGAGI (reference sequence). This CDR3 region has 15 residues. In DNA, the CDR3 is TGTGCCAGCACCAAGGGGCAGGGGGCTCTGAATGAGCAGTTCTTC. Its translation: CASTKGQGALNEQFF.

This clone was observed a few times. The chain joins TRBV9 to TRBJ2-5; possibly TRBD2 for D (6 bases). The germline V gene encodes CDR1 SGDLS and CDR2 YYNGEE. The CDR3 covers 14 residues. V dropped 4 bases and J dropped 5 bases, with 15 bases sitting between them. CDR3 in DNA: TGTGCCAGCAGCACCGTCCCAGGGAGGGAGACCCAGTACTTC. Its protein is CASSTVPGRETQYF. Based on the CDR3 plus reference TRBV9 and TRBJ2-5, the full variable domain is DSGVTQTPKHLITATGQRVTLRCSPRSGDLSVYWYQQSLDQGLQFLIQYYNGEERAKGNILERFSAQQFPDLHSELNLSSLELGDSALYFCASSTVPGRETQYFGPGTRLLVL.

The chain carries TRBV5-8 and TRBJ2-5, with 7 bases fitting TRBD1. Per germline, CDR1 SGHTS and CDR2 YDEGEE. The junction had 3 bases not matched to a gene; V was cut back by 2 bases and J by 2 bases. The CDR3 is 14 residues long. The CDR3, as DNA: TGTGCCAGCAGCTTCGACAGGGCACAAGAGACCCAGTACTTC. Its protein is CASSFDRAQETQYF. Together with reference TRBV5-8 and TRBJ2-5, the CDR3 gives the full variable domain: EAGVTQSPTHLIKTRGQQATLRCSPISGHTSVYWYQQALGLGLQFLLWYDEGEERNRGNFPPRFSGRQFPNYSSELNVNALELEDSALYLCASSFDRAQETQYFGPGTRLLVL.

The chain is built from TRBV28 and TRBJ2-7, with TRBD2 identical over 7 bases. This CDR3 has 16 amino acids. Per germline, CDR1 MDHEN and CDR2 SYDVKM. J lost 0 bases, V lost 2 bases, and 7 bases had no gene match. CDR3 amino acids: CASSLLASGTSYEQYF. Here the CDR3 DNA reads TGTGCCAGCAGTTTACTCGCTAGCGGCACCTCCTACGAGCAGTACTTC.

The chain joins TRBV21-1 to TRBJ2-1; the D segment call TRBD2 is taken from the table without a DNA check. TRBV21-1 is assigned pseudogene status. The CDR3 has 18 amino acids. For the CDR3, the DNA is TGTGCCAGCACCACAAAGCGGAAAGGGACTAGCGGCTGCCATGAGCAGTTCTTC. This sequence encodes CASTTKRKGTSGCHEQFF.

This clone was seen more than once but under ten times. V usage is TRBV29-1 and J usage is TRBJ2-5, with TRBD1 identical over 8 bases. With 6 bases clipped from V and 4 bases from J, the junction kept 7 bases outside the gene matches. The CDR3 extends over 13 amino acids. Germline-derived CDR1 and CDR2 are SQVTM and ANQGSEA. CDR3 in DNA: TGCAGCGTGGACAGGGCCTTGGGAGAGACCCAGTACTTC. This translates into CSVDRALGETQYF. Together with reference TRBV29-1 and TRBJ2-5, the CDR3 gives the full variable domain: SAVISQKPSRDICQRGTSLTIQCQVDSQVTMMFWYRQQPGQSLTLIATANQGSEATYESGFVIDKFPISRPNLTFSTLTVSNMSPEDSSIYLCSVDRALGETQYFGPGTRLLVL.

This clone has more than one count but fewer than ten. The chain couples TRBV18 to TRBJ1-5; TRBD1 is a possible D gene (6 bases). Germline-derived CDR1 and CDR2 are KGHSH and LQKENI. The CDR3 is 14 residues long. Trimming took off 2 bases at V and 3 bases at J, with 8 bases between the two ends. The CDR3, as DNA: TGTGCCAGCTCACCATCAGGGGACAATCAGCCCCAGCATTTT. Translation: CASSPSGDNQPQHF.

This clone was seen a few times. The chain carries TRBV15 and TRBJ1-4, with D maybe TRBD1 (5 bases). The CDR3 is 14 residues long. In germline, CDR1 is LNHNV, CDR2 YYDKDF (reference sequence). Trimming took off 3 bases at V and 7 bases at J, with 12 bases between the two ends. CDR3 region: CATSSRVGGEKLFF. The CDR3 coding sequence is TGTGCCACCAGCAGCAGGGTAGGAGGTGAAAAACTGTTTTTT.

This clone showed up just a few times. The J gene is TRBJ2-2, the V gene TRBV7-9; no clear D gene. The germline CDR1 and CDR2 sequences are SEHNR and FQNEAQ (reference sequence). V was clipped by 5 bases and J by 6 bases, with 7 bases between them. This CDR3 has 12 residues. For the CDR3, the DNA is TGTGCCAGCAGCCCCCGGTCCGGGGAGCTGTTTTTT. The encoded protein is CASSPRSGELFF.